This T cell receptor (beta chain) was retrieved from a study of technical replicates of blood from four donors. TCRdb's table, derived via immunoSEQ multiplex PCR, lists solely in-frame clones and lacks some. The sample holds about 81,000 clones, about 96% seen once. The V gene lost 4 bases and the J gene lost 9 bases, with 12 bases spanning the gap. Germline V gene lookup returns CDR1 MDHEN and CDR2 SYDVKM. This CDR3 has 12 amino acids. The chain employs TRBV28 and TRBJ2-5; D possibly corresponds to TRBD2 (6 bases). The sample was T cells isolated from PBMCs. The clonotype comes from a human donor in good health. The CDR3 DNA sequence: TGTGCCAGCAGTTGGAGGGAACGGGCCCAGTACTTC. Encoded protein: CASSWRERAQYF.